The rows below give T cell receptor beta chains drawn from one sample of a study of T cells in Graves' hyperthyroidism and ophthalmopathy. TCRdb re-analysed the multiplex PCR reads in MiXCR, keeping a single row per CDR3 protein. The data contain roughly 400,000 distinct CDR3 sequences, less than 20% of them singletons. Sequenced: blood. The receptors shown here come from a woman aged 18-35 years with Graves' hyperthyroidism that later progressed to Graves' ophthalmopathy. CDR3s leave out the opening cysteine and the closing phenylalanine or tryptophan. The order of the fields is CDR3 protein, clone size, D gene, J gene, V gene. D genes are given only for firm matches. Clone size is stated in some rows and not others, as once, few, many or a class when expanded.

SAREDRNTGELF | many | - | TRBJ2-2 | TRBV20-1
ASSQSWGTSGSEQF | - | TRBD2 | TRBJ2-1 | TRBV4-3
ASSLQGANQETQY | many | TRBD1 | TRBJ2-5 | TRBV28
ASSQDISGAQPQH | few | - | TRBJ1-5 | TRBV3-1
ASSVIGRGEQY | - | - | TRBJ2-7 | TRBV9
ASSVLDGTSATQY | - | TRBD2 | TRBJ2-5 | TRBV11-3
ASSPLDRGRHTDTQY | many | TRBD1 | TRBJ2-3 | TRBV2
ASEEYSYNEQF | many | - | TRBJ2-1 | TRBV2
SARGKVRGGLSSYNEQF | many | - | TRBJ2-1 | TRBV20-1
ASSPKLSVRSYEQY | - | - | TRBJ2-7 | TRBV18
ASSYQGFQPQH | many | - | TRBJ1-5 | TRBV6-1
ASKKPDSSNQPQH | - | - | TRBJ1-5 | TRBV19
ASSSDRANEQF | - | TRBD1 | TRBJ2-1 | TRBV4-2
AWSPRDGVHQPQH | few | - | TRBJ1-5 | TRBV30
ASSLGTSGSNSYEQY | - | TRBD2 | TRBJ2-7 | TRBV5-4
ASSLATGGSQQY | many | TRBD1 | TRBJ2-7 | TRBV7-2
ASSAASGSRDTQY | - | TRBD2 | TRBJ2-3 | TRBV2
ASSVNPSYEQY | few | - | TRBJ2-7 | TRBV9
ASSLWRESDTQY | many | TRBD2 | TRBJ2-3 | TRBV5-1
ASSPTYEGGNEKLF | few | - | TRBJ1-4 | TRBV18
ASTILAGGNTGELF | many | TRBD2 | TRBJ2-2 | TRBV5-6
ASSPSLENTDTQY | many | - | TRBJ2-3 | TRBV6-1
ASSLLQGEAF | - | - | TRBJ1-1 | TRBV27
ASSLGPQDRVDEQF | many | TRBD1 | TRBJ2-1 | TRBV7-9
ASSLGREYTEAF | many | - | TRBJ1-1 | TRBV5-1
ASSLSREGTYEQY | many | TRBD2 | TRBJ2-7 | TRBV28
ASSLVPGISYEQY | many | - | TRBJ2-7 | TRBV5-1
ASSPSDWYEQY | many | - | TRBJ2-7 | TRBV6-1
ASSPLPTGELF | - | - | TRBJ2-2 | TRBV27
ASSAPTSGTPSYEQY | many | TRBD2 | TRBJ2-7 | TRBV7-2
ASGLGADTQY | many | TRBD2 | TRBJ2-3 | TRBV7-9
ASSLGRTVYGYT | many | - | TRBJ1-2 | TRBV13
ASSFGRRRRTQY | many | - | TRBJ2-5 | TRBV7-8
ASKWNLAKNIQY | many | - | TRBJ2-4 | TRBV28
ASSFGITTYNEQF | many | - | TRBJ2-1 | TRBV7-3
ASSESAGGINSPLH | few | TRBD1 | TRBJ1-6 | TRBV10-2
ASSLVGTQPYEQY | many | - | TRBJ2-7 | TRBV28
ASSSRDSTEAF | many | TRBD1 | TRBJ1-1 | TRBV28
ASSPGHYPSTQF | many | - | TRBJ2-1 | TRBV28
ASRTSGYNEQF | many | TRBD2 | TRBJ2-1 | TRBV5-1
ASSILAGVGRDTQY | - | TRBD2 | TRBJ2-3 | TRBV7-2
SARATSGSYNEQF | - | TRBD2 | TRBJ2-1 | TRBV20-1
ASSDASSIRNTGELF | few | - | TRBJ2-2 | TRBV6-1
ASSLEDRVTDTQY | many | TRBD1 | TRBJ2-3 | TRBV28
ATSIPHAYEQF | - | - | TRBJ2-1 | TRBV15
ASNGLETQY | few | - | TRBJ2-5 | TRBV5-1
ASSQGFLAVENIQY | - | - | TRBJ2-4 | TRBV4-1
ASSLVGNEQF | many | - | TRBJ2-1 | TRBV7-9
ASSLAASTGNTIY | many | - | TRBJ1-3 | TRBV5-1
ASSLRDVHNEQF | - | - | TRBJ2-1 | TRBV27
AIARTSGREDTQY | - | TRBD2 | TRBJ2-3 | TRBV10-3
SVGQAETQY | many | - | TRBJ2-5 | TRBV29-1
ASSYSWTQRIYEQY | many | - | TRBJ2-7 | TRBV6-5
ATSDSGQGAAGELF | many | TRBD1 | TRBJ2-2 | TRBV24-1